This T cell receptor beta chain was documented in a study of T cell repertoires in cytomegalovirus infection. TCRdb ran MiXCR on the reads and lists one entry per CDR3 protein. The sample yields hundreds of thousands of distinct CDR3 sequences, roughly 18% seen once. CDR1 is SNHLY and CDR2 is FYNNEI in the germline V gene. V trimming: 3 bases; J trimming: 8 bases; junction bases outside the gene matches: 10. CDR3 length: 15 amino acids. V and J are TRBV2 and TRBJ2-1; 7 bases match TRBD1. Sequenced material: PBMCs. The receptor was derived from a human donor in good health (CMV status not recorded). Some clones in this sample may be carry-over from other donors' samples. The CDR3 protein is CASSENRGIGDEQFF. The CDR3 nucleotides read TGTGCCAGCAGTGAGAACAGGGGTATCGGTGATGAGCAGTTCTTC.